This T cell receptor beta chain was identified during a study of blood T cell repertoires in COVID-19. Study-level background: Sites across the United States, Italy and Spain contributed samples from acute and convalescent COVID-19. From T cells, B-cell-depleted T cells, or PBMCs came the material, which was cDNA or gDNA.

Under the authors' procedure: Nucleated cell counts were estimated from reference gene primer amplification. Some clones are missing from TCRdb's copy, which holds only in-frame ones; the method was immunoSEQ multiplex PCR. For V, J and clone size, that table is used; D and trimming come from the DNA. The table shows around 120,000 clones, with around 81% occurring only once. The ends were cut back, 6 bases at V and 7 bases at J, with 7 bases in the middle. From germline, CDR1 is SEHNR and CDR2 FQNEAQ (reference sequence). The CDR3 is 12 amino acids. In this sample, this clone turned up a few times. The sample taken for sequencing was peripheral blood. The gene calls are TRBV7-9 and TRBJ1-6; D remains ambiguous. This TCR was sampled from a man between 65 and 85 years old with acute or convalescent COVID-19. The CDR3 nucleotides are TGTGCCAGCAGGGAGGGCAATTCACCCCTCCACTTT. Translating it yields CASREGNSPLHF.